One sample yielded the 29 T cell receptor beta chains listed below, sequenced in a study of blood T cell repertoires in COVID-19. Repertoires were generated with immunoSEQ multiplex PCR, while TCRdb's copy carries only in-frame clones and drops some. The table records about 190,000 clones, 82% of them present only once. The sequencing sample was made of peripheral blood. Every receptor here comes from a woman aged 55-70 years with COVID-19, enrolled during active disease.

This chain joins TRBV6-5 and TRBJ2-7, with 11 bases lining up with TRBD2. The V gene's germline CDR1 is MNHEY and CDR2 SVGAGI. This CDR3 has 16 amino acids. V lost 0 bases, J lost 4 bases, and 5 bases stayed unmatched. CDR3 DNA: TGTGCCAGCAGTTACTCCAGACTAGCGGGACAGTACGAGCAGTACTTC. It is translated as CASSYSRLAGQYEQYF.

This sequence joins TRBV7-9 and TRBJ1-2; D not resolved. The germline CDR1 and CDR2 sequences are SEHNR and FQNEAQ (reference sequence). This CDR3 has 13 amino acids. The V and J ends lost 4 bases and 5 bases respectively, with 11 bases between them. CDR3 protein: CASSSPAVYGYTF. CDR3 sequence (DNA): TGTGCCAGCAGCTCCCCGGCGGTTTATGGCTACACCTTC.

The rearrangement uses TRBV6-4 and TRBJ2-3; 14 nucleotides line up with TRBD2. The CDR3 has 17 residues. The ends lost 0 bases at V and 1 base at J; junction bases unmatched: 0. Germline V lookup: CDR1 MRHNA, CDR2 SNTAGT. The CDR3 reads CASSDSTSGGGTDTQYF. CDR3 DNA: TGTGCCAGCAGTGACTCGACTAGCGGGGGGGGCACAGATACGCAGTATTTT.

The CDR3 reads CASSFGSGRSSGNTIYF. CDR3 DNA: TGCGCCAGCAGCTTCGGATCGGGAAGGTCCTCTGGAAACACCATATATTTT. The rearrangement joins TRBV5-1 to TRBJ1-3; D remains unclear. The CDR3 loop spans 17 amino acids. With 2 bases removed from V and 0 bases from J, the gap between germline ends came to 15 bases. The germline V gene has CDR1 SGHRS and CDR2 YFSETQ.

This chain joins TRBV11-2 and TRBJ2-1, with TRBD2 as a possible D gene (7 bases). V was trimmed by 8 bases and J by 6 bases, leaving 20 bases between them. The CDR3 spans 15 residues. In germline, CDR1 is SGHAT, CDR2 FQNNGV. The CDR3 region is CASGRGGAHGNEQFF. The CDR3 DNA reads TGTGCCAGCGGCCGAGGGGGGGCGCATGGCAATGAGCAGTTCTTC.

This sequence joins TRBV28 and TRBJ1-3, with 8 bases matching TRBD1. The V gene end was trimmed by 6 bases and the J gene end by 4 bases; junction bases not matched to a gene: 8. CDR1 is MDHEN and CDR2 is SYDVKM in the germline V gene. The CDR3 sequence is 15 residues long. CDR3 coding DNA: TGTGCCAGCAGCCCACAGGGGGTGGAAGGAAACACCATATATTTT. Its protein product is CASSPQGVEGNTIYF. Drawing the rest from reference TRBV28 and TRBJ1-3, the complete variable domain is DVKVTQSSRYLVKRTGEKVFLECVQDMDHENMFWYRQDPGLGLRLIYFSYDVKMKEKGDIPEGYSVSREKKERFSLILESASTNQTSMYLCASSPQGVEGNTIYFGEGSWLTVV.

The V call is TRBV24-1, the J call TRBJ1-5; no reliable D call. Germline CDR1 reads KGHDR; CDR2 reads SFDVKD. This CDR3 spans 14 amino acids. Trimming left V 2 bases short and J 4 bases short, with 8 bases between. The CDR3 loop reads CATSDWAENQPQHF. DNA of the CDR3: TGTGCCACCAGTGATTGGGCAGAAAATCAGCCCCAGCATTTT.

The genes are TRBV28 and TRBJ1-5; D not certain. The CDR3 runs 15 residues. Trimming shortened V by 5 bases and J by 3 bases, and 14 bases separated the two germline ends. CDR1 is MDHEN and CDR2 is SYDVKM in the germline V gene. CDR3 sequence reads: CASSLPQSHNQPQHF. CDR3 bases: TGTGCCAGCAGTCTCCCTCAAAGCCACAATCAGCCCCAGCATTTT.

J is TRBJ2-1 and V is TRBV27; the match to TRBD2 covers 12 bases. The CDR3 runs 16 residues. Germline trimming cut 2 bases from V and 6 bases from J; bases unmatched to any gene: 5. Germline CDR1 reads MNHEY; CDR2 reads SMNVEV (reference sequence). CDR3 sequence: CASSLIGLAGFNEQFF. In DNA, the CDR3 is TGTGCCAGCAGTTTAATCGGACTAGCGGGGTTCAATGAGCAGTTCTTC.

Points on this clone: The sample carries other DNA sequences with the same CDR3. The rearrangement joins TRBV4-3 to TRBJ1-4, with 9 positions matching TRBD1. This CDR3 comprises 14 residues. Unmatched junction bases numbered 1, after V lost 4 bases and J lost 4 bases. Germline CDR1 LGHNA, CDR2 YSLEER. This CDR3 is CASSLGQGNEKLFF. The DNA for the CDR3 is TGCGCCAGCAGCCTGGGACAGGGTAATGAAAAACTGTTTTTT.

This clone was detected once. The rearrangement uses TRBV28 and TRBJ2-3; the match to TRBD2 covers 13 bases. The V segment lost 8 bases and the J segment 4 bases; nucleotides outside the gene matches: 12. The CDR3 has 17 residues. CDR1 and CDR2 (germline): MDHEN, SYDVKM. For the CDR3, the DNA is TGTGCCAGCCTCGGACTAGCGGGAGAGGGTGTGCCAGATACGCAGTATTTT. This translates into CASLGLAGEGVPDTQYF.

This rearrangement joins TRBV7-2 to TRBJ2-2; 7 positions agree with TRBD2. This CDR3 has 16 amino acids. V was pared by 1 base and J by 1 base, with 3 bases of the junction left unmatched. Germline V lookup: CDR1 SGHTA, CDR2 FQGNSA. CDR3 residues: CASSLVGGRNTGELFF. The DNA for the CDR3 is TGTGCCAGCAGCTTAGTAGGCGGGAGGAACACCGGGGAGCTGTTTTTT.

The gene calls are TRBV6-5 and TRBJ2-7, with 10 positions matching TRBD2. Germline loops: CDR1 MNHEY, CDR2 SVGAGI. The CDR3 loop spans 14 amino acids. V was clipped by 6 bases and J by 2 bases; unmatched bases: 4. The CDR3, as DNA: TGTGCCAGCAGCCTAGCGGGAGACGCCTACGAGCAGTACTTC. This translates into CASSLAGDAYEQYF.

The chain couples TRBV6-1 to TRBJ1-6; tentatively, D is TRBD1 (5 bases). Germline V gene sequence: CDR1 MNHNS, CDR2 SASEGT. The ends were cut back, 0 bases at V and 6 bases at J, with 6 bases in the middle. This CDR3 has 14 residues. This CDR3 is CASSEATVNSPLHF. CDR3 DNA: TGTGCCAGCAGTGAAGCGACAGTTAATTCACCCCTCCACTTT.

The chain has TRBV27 and TRBJ2-1, with 7 bases lining up with TRBD2. There are 14 residues in the CDR3. Germline V lookup: CDR1 MNHEY, CDR2 SMNVEV (reference sequence). V lost 6 bases and J lost 8; bases outside the gene matches: 10. The CDR3 loop is CASRGLGISDEQFF. The CDR3 nucleotides are TGTGCCAGCAGAGGACTAGGGATCAGCGATGAGCAGTTCTTC.

This clone occurred once. The V and J genes are TRBV1 and TRBJ2-7; the D call of TRBD2 is as the table states it, not checked on the DNA. TRBV1 is a pseudogene locus. This CDR3 contains 16 residues. The CDR3 DNA reads TGCACCAGCAGCCAAGCCGGGACTAGCGGGACCTACGAGCAGTACTTC. Protein product: CTSSQAGTSGTYEQYF.

V and J are TRBV28 and TRBJ1-2; possible D gene TRBD1, 6 bases. Trimming removed 10 bases at V and 8 bases at J, with 23 bases between. This CDR3 contains 14 residues. Germline loops: CDR1 MDHEN, CDR2 SYDVKM. The CDR3 reads CATMGAINISGYTF. Written as DNA, the CDR3 is TGTGCCACCATGGGGGCCATTAATATTTCGGGCTACACCTTC.

The chain recombines TRBV3-1 (or the pseudogene TRBV3-2) with TRBJ1-5, with D uncertain. Germline V gene lookup returns CDR1 LGHDT and CDR2 YNNKEL (reference sequence). V was shortened by 4 bases and J by 0 bases, with 7 bases between the two germline ends. This CDR3 is 14 amino acids long. The CDR3 bases are TGTGCCAGCAGCCCCAGGTTTAGCAATCAGCCCCAGCATTTT. It is translated as CASSPRFSNQPQHF.

V gene TRBV2 combines with J gene TRBJ2-2; D gene ambiguous. CDR3 length: 13 amino acids. The V end was cut by 6 bases, the J end by 6 bases, with 11 bases between. The germline gives CDR1 SNHLY, CDR2 FYNNEI. The CDR3 region is CASRLTSAGELFF. The CDR3 nucleotides are TGTGCCAGCAGGTTAACCAGCGCCGGGGAGCTGTTTTTT.

This rearrangement joins TRBV11-2 to TRBJ2-7; no firm D call. CDR1 and CDR2 (germline): SGHAT, FQNNGV. This CDR3 has 14 residues. V lost 5 bases, J lost 1 base, and 12 bases lay in between. This chain's CDR3 is CASSQYRHSYEQYF. The CDR3 coding sequence is TGTGCCAGCAGCCAATATCGACATTCCTACGAGCAGTACTTC.

The rearrangement joins TRBV28 to TRBJ1-3; 8 nucleotides agree with TRBD1. From germline, CDR1 is MDHEN and CDR2 SYDVKM. CDR3 length equals 16 residues. V shed 4 bases and J 0 bases; nucleotides not matched to a gene: 5. CDR3 coding DNA: TGTGCCAGCAGTTGGGGGACAGGAATCTCTGGAAACACCATATATTTT. Encoded protein: CASSWGTGISGNTIYF.

The V call is TRBV9, the J call TRBJ1-1; 9 bases line up with TRBD1. CDR3 size: 15 residues. In germline, CDR1 is SGDLS, CDR2 YYNGEE. V dropped 4 bases and J dropped 10; count of bases not matched to a gene: 14. CDR3 protein: CASSTNPTGGIPAFF. The CDR3, as DNA: TGTGCCAGCAGCACGAACCCAACAGGGGGCATTCCAGCTTTCTTT.

The sample holds one count of this clone. The chain employs TRBV21-1 and TRBJ2-3; TRBD2, the table's D call, was not compared with the DNA. TRBV21-1 is a known pseudogene. This CDR3 region has 15 residues. The CDR3 DNA sequence: TGTGCCAGCAGCAAAGGGGAGGTGGGGACAGATACGCAGTATTTT. Translating gives CASSKGEVGTDTQYF.

V and J are TRBV29-1 and TRBJ1-1; 7 nucleotides agree with TRBD1. V lost 1 base and J lost 9; bases outside the gene matches: 11. CDR3 length: 14 residues. CDR1 is SQVTM and CDR2 is ANQGSEA in the germline V gene. This chain's CDR3 is CSVEVRQGVKKAFF. As DNA, the CDR3 is TGCAGCGTTGAAGTTCGGCAGGGGGTGAAAAAAGCTTTCTTT.

The chain combines TRBV6-2 or TRBV6-3 with TRBJ2-7; 9 bases map to TRBD1. The CDR3 is 16 residues long. V gave up 6 bases and J gave up 2 bases; unmatched junction bases: 11. Germline values: CDR1 MNHEY, CDR2 SVGEGT. DNA of the CDR3: TGTGCCAGCAGCCCGTACCGGGACAGGGTGACCTACGAGCAGTACGTC. This sequence encodes CASSPYRDRVTYEQYV.

The rearrangement joins TRBV7-2 to TRBJ2-2; 10 bases map to TRBD1. V dropped 4 bases and J dropped 6; count of bases not matched to a gene: 5. The germline V gene encodes CDR1 SGHTA and CDR2 FQGNSA. CDR3 size: 15 residues. The CDR3 DNA follows: TGTGCCAGCAGCTCTCGACAGGGGGCTTCCGGGGAGCTGTTTTTT. Its protein is CASSSRQGASGELFF. Variable domain in full (rest from reference TRBV7-2 and TRBJ2-2): GAGVSQSPSNKVTEKGKDVELRCDPISGHTALYWYRQSLGQGLEFLIYFQGNSAPDKSGLPSDRFSAERTGGSVSTLTIQRTQQEDSAVYLCASSSRQGASGELFFGEGSRLTVL.

V gene TRBV6-5 combines with J gene TRBJ1-1; 7 bases fit TRBD1. CDR1 is MNHEY and CDR2 is SVGAGI in the germline V gene. V lost 6 bases, J lost 9 bases, and 13 bases stayed unmatched. This CDR3 has 14 amino acids. DNA for the CDR3: TGTGCCAGCAGACCCCCGGGACAGAGCGTGAAAGCTTTCTTT. This translates into CASRPPGQSVKAFF.

The V and J genes are TRBV6-5 and TRBJ2-7; D gene unclear. Germline lookup yields CDR1 MNHEY and CDR2 SVGAGI. This CDR3 has 11 residues. Trimming took off 6 bases at V and 3 bases at J, with 6 bases between the two ends. CDR3 coding DNA: TGTGCCAGCAGAGCCGGCTACGAGCAGTACTTC. Its protein is CASRAGYEQYF.

This chain uses TRBV7-9 with TRBJ1-2; the D is unclear. Germline assignment: CDR1 SEHNR and CDR2 FQNEAQ (reference sequence). V was trimmed by 4 bases and J by 4 bases, leaving 7 bases between them. The CDR3 extends over 12 amino acids. The CDR3 sequence: CASSSDTYGYTF. The CDR3 DNA follows: TGTGCCAGCAGCTCCGACACCTATGGCTACACCTTC.